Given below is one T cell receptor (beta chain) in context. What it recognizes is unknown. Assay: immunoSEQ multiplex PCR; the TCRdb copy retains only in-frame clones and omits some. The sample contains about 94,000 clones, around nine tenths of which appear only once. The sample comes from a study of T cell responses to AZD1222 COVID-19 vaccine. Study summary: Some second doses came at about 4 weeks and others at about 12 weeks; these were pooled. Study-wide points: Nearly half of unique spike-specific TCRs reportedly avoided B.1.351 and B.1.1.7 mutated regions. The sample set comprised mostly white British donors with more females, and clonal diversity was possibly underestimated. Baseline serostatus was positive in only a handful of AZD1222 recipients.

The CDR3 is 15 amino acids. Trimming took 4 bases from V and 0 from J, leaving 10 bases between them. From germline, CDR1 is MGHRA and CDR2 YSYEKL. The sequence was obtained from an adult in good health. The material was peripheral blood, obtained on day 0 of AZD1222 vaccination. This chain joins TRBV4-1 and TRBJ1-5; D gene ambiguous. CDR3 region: CASSPTVTSNQPQHF. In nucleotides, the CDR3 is TGCGCCAGCAGCCCCACGGTAACTAGCAATCAGCCCCAGCATTTT.